This paragraph reports one TCR beta chain. Its antigen remains unknown. The sample comes from a study of cytomegalovirus exposure and HLA in healthy donors. Study-level findings and limits: Rare TCR sequences predominated, though certain public TCRs were found in many donors. DRB1 had the most TCR associations and HLA-C the fewest, a later analysis found, with rates varying by HLA locus. In a later analysis, TCR beta V- and J-gene trimming showed a link to a missense DCLRE1C variant. Researchers catalogued roughly 170 TCR beta chains as cytomegalovirus-associated.

Primers for the PCR totalled 60 Vbeta and 13 Jbeta. Some clones are missing from TCRdb's copy, which holds only in-frame ones; the method was immunoSEQ multiplex PCR. Among tens of thousands of clones listed, roughly four fifths were seen once. The V end was cut by 0 bases, the J end by 2 bases, with 5 bases between. Per the germline V gene, CDR1 is LNHNV and CDR2 is YYDKDF (reference sequence). This CDR3 is 14 amino acids long. The specimen sequenced was PBMCs. The sequence came from a woman in her fifties or sixties in good health and CMV-seropositive. The chain links TRBV15 to TRBJ1-5, with D perhaps matching TRBD1 (5 bases). The CDR3, as DNA: TGTGCCACCAGCAGAGAACAGGGCAATCAGCCCCAGCATTTT. Encoded protein: CATSREQGNQPQHF.